Reported below is one T cell receptor (beta chain). As yet, its antigen is unknown. Described time point: neoterminal ileum biopsy at postoperative endoscopy, about 6 months after surgery. This CDR3 spans 19 amino acids. V lost 4 bases, J lost 3 bases, and 13 bases stayed unmatched. The germline V gene encodes CDR1 SGHRS and CDR2 YFSETQ. Sequenced by immunoSEQ multiplex PCR; TCRdb stores in-frame clones only, minus some. The sample carries approximately 16,000 clones, just under 80% recorded once. This entry comes from a study of T cell repertoires in ileal Crohn's disease. Across the study: Postoperative therapy was given to about half: roughly twelve thiopurines, around 17 anti-TNF agents.

Points from the study as a whole: Compared with non-smokers, active smokers at surgery showed more clonal expansions. Endoscopy was done a median roughly 7.1 months after surgery.

The receptor was derived from an adult with Crohn's disease. The chain combines TRBV5-1 with TRBJ2-1, with 13 bases identical to TRBD2. The specimen sequenced was ileal tissue. In nucleotides, the CDR3 is TGCGCCAGCAGCGATCCGGGACTAGCGGGACGCGACTACTACAATGAGCAGTTCTTC. Residues: CASSDPGLAGRDYYNEQFF.